The clone carrying this TCR beta chain was detected ten times or more. The antigen remains unidentified. These data are taken from a study of blood T cells in healthy people across ages. The study's findings and limits: Changes seen in expanded clonotypes were possibly confounded by donor CMV status left unknown.

The CDR3 loop spans 17 amino acids. Germline loops: CDR1 MNHEY, CDR2 SVGEGT. Trimming at V came to 2 bases and at J to 2 bases, leaving 10 bases not matched to a gene. With a J-beta primer mix and a sample-barcoded 5' primer, a second PCR ran roughly 7 to 11 cycles. Any given sample supplied a minimum of 3 million CDR3-containing paired-end reads. In TCRdb, the 5' RACE reads were re-called with MiXCR into one record per CDR3 protein. The sample consists of just under 900,000 distinct CDR3 sequences, more than 25% of them appearing once. The V and J genes are TRBV6-2 or TRBV6-3 and TRBJ2-7; 9 nucleotides agree with TRBD1. Material for sequencing was blood. This receptor was identified in a woman of 80 years or more in good health. The CDR3 DNA reads TGTGCCAGCAGTTACGGGTCCCCCGGGACAGGGACCTACGAGCAGTACTTC. This encodes CASSYGSPGTGTYEQYF.